This TCR beta chain appears in the sequencing data of a study of T cells in severe cutaneous drug reactions. Overall study: RegiSCAR criteria gave all enrolled patients a probable or definite SJS/TEN or DRESS diagnosis.

Study conclusions and caveats: All seven CBZ-SJS/TEN blister samples shared a public TCRbeta CDR3 at mean about 15%. Carbamazepine-induced Stevens-Johnson syndrome or toxic epidermal necrolysis patients showed strongly raised TRBV12-4, 25% to 40% in blister cells and around 5% in PBMC.

Carbamazepine had induced Stevens-Johnson syndrome or toxic epidermal necrolysis in the sequenced donors. CDR3 length: 16 residues. In germline, CDR1 is SGHVS, CDR2 FQNEAQ. Judged by frequency, this clonotype is medium-sized. As yet, its antigen is unknown. The iRepertoire multiplex PCR system with TCR subtype-specific primers built both bulk and single-cell libraries. Bulk TCR beta libraries: multiplex PCR with V-, D- and J-region primers. TCRdb re-called the multiplex PCR reads and catalogs CDR3 proteins one per entry, DNA excluded. The table counts some 5,000 distinct CDR3 sequences; 15% lies in the top ten.

The sequence derives from a human donor with a severe cutaneous adverse drug reaction. The chain combines TRBV7-8 with TRBJ1-1; with no DNA, the TCRdb D assignment of TRBD1 cannot be verified. The sequenced sample consisted of PBMCs. The CDR3 sequence: CASSLNPGNLNTEAFF.